This passage covers 29 T cell receptor beta chains from one sample sequenced in a study of cytomegalovirus exposure and HLA in healthy donors. The PCR employed 60 Vbeta primers together with 13 Jbeta primers. The repertoire was sequenced with immunoSEQ multiplex PCR; TCRdb's copy has only in-frame clones and lacks some. In the table there are some 90,000 clones, 60% to 80% of which are singletons. Material for sequencing was PBMCs. All receptors come from a female donor in good health and CMV-seronegative.

J is TRBJ1-1 and V is TRBV6-6; D remains unclear. The germline CDR1 and CDR2 sequences are MNHNY and SVGAGI (reference sequence). The CDR3 contains 14 residues. With 2 bases removed from V and 1 base from J, the gap between germline ends came to 8 bases. This chain's CDR3 is CASSYRSQNTEAFF. The DNA for the CDR3 is TGTGCCAGCAGTTACAGGAGCCAGAACACTGAAGCTTTCTTT.

This chain links TRBV7-2 with TRBJ2-2; D gene unclear. This CDR3 is built from 14 residues. CDR1 and CDR2 (germline): SGHTA, FQGNSA. V lost 0 bases, J lost 1 base, and 3 bases lay in between. The CDR3 bases are TGTGCCAGCAGCTTAGCACAGAACACCGGGGAGCTGTTTTTT. Its protein is CASSLAQNTGELFF.

This clone was seen only a few times. The chain uses TRBV18 and TRBJ2-3; D possibly corresponds to TRBD2 (7 bases). The CDR3 sequence is 15 residues long. The V gene's germline CDR1 is KGHSH and CDR2 LQKENI. Between the trimmed V and J ends, which lost 2 bases and 4 bases, there was a span of 13 bases. The CDR3 sequence: CASSPVRGAADTQYF. The DNA of the CDR3 is TGTGCCAGCTCACCAGTACGGGGGGCGGCAGATACGCAGTATTTT. Together with reference TRBV18 and TRBJ2-3, the CDR3 gives the full variable domain: NAGVMQNPRHLVRRRGQEARLRCSPMKGHSHVYWYRQLPEEGLKFMVYLQKENIIDESGMPKERFSAEFPKEGPSILRIQQVVRGDSAAYFCASSPVRGAADTQYFGPGTRLTVL.

About this clone: Distinct nucleotide sequences in the sample also encode this CDR3. V and J are TRBV6-5 and TRBJ1-6, with a weak D call TRBD1 (5 bases). This CDR3 has 14 residues. Germline values: CDR1 MNHEY, CDR2 SVGAGI. Trimming removed 0 bases at V and 10 bases at J, with 10 bases between. The CDR3: CASSYSQGGSPLHF. CDR3 nucleotides: TGTGCCAGCAGTTACTCGCAGGGTGGCTCACCCCTCCACTTT.

The gene calls are TRBV6-1 and TRBJ2-7, with D perhaps matching TRBD1 (6 bases). Trimming stripped 11 bases from V and 1 base from J, with 12 bases between. This CDR3 spans 12 amino acids. Germline loops: CDR1 MNHNS, CDR2 SASEGT. CDR3 DNA sequence: TGTGCCTTTAGTACAGGGTCCTACGAGCAGTACTTC. This translates into CAFSTGSYEQYF.

The genes are TRBV7-9 and TRBJ1-2, with D perhaps TRBD1 (5 bases). The CDR3 spans 14 residues. Between the trimmed V and J ends, which lost 2 bases and 2 bases, there was a span of 9 bases. Germline CDR1 and CDR2: SEHNR and FQNEAQ (reference sequence). CDR3 DNA sequence: TGTGCCAGCAGCTTACAGGGTCAAAACTATGGCTACACCTTC. Amino acid sequence: CASSLQGQNYGYTF. Supplemented by reference TRBV7-9 and TRBJ1-2, the full variable domain reads DTGVSQNPRHKITKRGQNVTFRCDPISEHNRLYWYRQTLGQGPEFLTYFQNEAQLEKSRLLSDRFSAERPKGSFSTLEIQRTEQGDSAMYLCASSLQGQNYGYTFGSGTRLTVV.

V is TRBV7-2 and J is TRBJ2-1; D is possibly TRBD1 (5 bases). The CDR3 has 14 residues. V was trimmed by 4 bases and J by 3 bases, leaving 10 bases between them. CDR1 and CDR2 from the germline V gene are SGHTA and FQGNSA. The CDR3: CASSSGHLYNEQFF. Here the CDR3 DNA reads TGTGCCAGCAGCTCAGGACACCTCTACAATGAGCAGTTCTTC.

The chain combines TRBV4-2 with TRBJ2-1; 10 nucleotides line up with TRBD2. The CDR3 contains 15 residues. CDR1 is LGHNA and CDR2 is YNFKEQ in the germline V gene. V shed 0 bases, J shed 14 bases, and the junction held 10 bases outside the gene matches. This chain's CDR3 is CASSQDQASGRGKFF. The CDR3 bases are TGTGCCAGCAGCCAAGATCAGGCTAGCGGGAGAGGGAAGTTCTTC.

This chain connects TRBV7-2 to TRBJ2-7; 9 nucleotides line up with TRBD1. The germline CDR1 and CDR2 sequences are SGHTA and FQGNSA. V gave up 5 bases and J gave up 4 bases; unmatched junction bases: 9. The CDR3 consists of 15 residues. CDR3 sequence: CASSRNRGRGYEQYF. The CDR3 DNA sequence: TGTGCCAGCAGCCGCAACAGGGGGCGGGGGTACGAGCAGTACTTC.

The chain uses TRBV19 and TRBJ1-5; no definite D call. The CDR3 has 13 residues. Trimming removed 1 base from V and 8 bases from J, with 9 bases in between. Germline V lookup: CDR1 LNHDA, CDR2 SQIVND (reference sequence). CDR3 DNA: TGTGCCAGTAGTATAGGACCGAGGGAGCCCCAGCATTTT. Its translation is CASSIGPREPQHF.

This clone was seen only once. The V gene is TRBV5-1, the J gene TRBJ2-1, with 12 bases that match TRBD2. V shed 3 bases, J shed 9 bases, and the junction held 7 bases outside the gene matches. Germline V gene data show CDR1 as SGHRS and CDR2 as YFSETQ. This CDR3 contains 15 residues. In DNA form, the CDR3 reads TGCGCCAGCAGCTCTGGACTAGCGGGATCTGGTGAGCAGTTCTTC. Amino acid sequence: CASSSGLAGSGEQFF.

J is TRBJ2-2 and V is TRBV7-9; 12 nucleotides match TRBD2. This CDR3 is 16 amino acids long. Germline V lookup: CDR1 SEHNR, CDR2 FQNEAQ (reference sequence). The J segment lost 6 bases and the V segment lost 5 bases, leaving 7 bases of the junction unmatched. In DNA, the CDR3 is TGTGCCAGCAGCAAACTAGCGGGGGGTCCCCCCGGGGAGCTGTTTTTT. It codes for CASSKLAGGPPGELFF.

This clone has only a few counts. This rearrangement joins TRBV19 to TRBJ1-1, with a possible D match to TRBD1 (6 bases). This CDR3 is 10 amino acids long. V dropped 10 bases and J dropped 5 bases, with 8 bases sitting between them. Germline assignment: CDR1 LNHDA and CDR2 SQIVND (reference sequence). CDR3 protein: CATQGTEAFF. CDR3 coding DNA: TGTGCCACTCAGGGGACTGAAGCTTTCTTT. Full variable domain (rest looked up from reference TRBV19 and TRBJ1-1): DGGITQSPKYLFRKEGQNVTLSCEQNLNHDAMYWYRQDPGQGLRLIYYSQIVNDFQKGDIAEGYSVSREKKESFPLTVTSAQKNPTAFYLCATQGTEAFFGQGTRLTVV.

The chain uses TRBV7-9 and TRBJ2-3, with D perhaps matching TRBD1 (6 bases). V was cut by 3 bases and J by 4 bases, with 14 bases left in between. Germline V gene data show CDR1 as SEHNR and CDR2 as FQNEAQ (reference sequence). There are 15 residues in the CDR3. DNA for the CDR3: TGTGCCAGCAGCTTCGGACAGTCAGTGCCAGATACGCAGTATTTT. Translated, it gives CASSFGQSVPDTQYF.

The rearrangement uses TRBV19 and TRBJ2-6; D is possibly TRBD2 (5 bases). Germline CDR1 is LNHDA and CDR2 is SQIVND (reference sequence). V was shortened by 3 bases and J by 1 base, with 13 bases between the two germline ends. The CDR3 extends over 17 amino acids. The CDR3 is CASSMRTYGSGANVLTF. CDR3 bases: TGTGCCAGTAGTATGAGGACTTACGGTTCTGGGGCCAACGTCCTGACTTTC.

V usage is TRBV11-3 and J usage is TRBJ2-3; 8 nucleotides match TRBD2. In germline, CDR1 is SGHNT, CDR2 YENEEA. The CDR3 sequence is 13 residues long. With V trimmed by 5 bases and J by 7 bases, 5 bases remained unmatched. In DNA, the CDR3 is TGTGCCAGCAGCCCAGGACTAGCCAATACGCAGTATTTT. This encodes CASSPGLANTQYF.

The J gene is TRBJ2-4, the V gene TRBV5-6; no reliable D call. There are 13 residues in the CDR3. Germline V gene lookup returns CDR1 SGHDT and CDR2 YYEEEE. With 0 bases removed from V and 7 bases from J, the gap between germline ends came to 8 bases. The CDR3 loop is CASSLGVQNIQYF. CDR3 coding DNA: TGTGCCAGCAGCTTGGGGGTACAGAACATTCAGTACTTC. Based on the CDR3 plus reference TRBV5-6 and TRBJ2-4, the full variable domain is DAGVTQSPTHLIKTRGQQVTLRCSPKSGHDTVSWYQQALGQGPQFIFQYYEEEERQRGNFPDRFSGHQFPNYSSELNVNALLLGDSALYLCASSLGVQNIQYFGAGTRLSVL.

The V and J genes are TRBV4-3 and TRBJ2-1, with 13 bases matching TRBD2. Germline V gene sequence: CDR1 LGHNA, CDR2 YSLEER. The CDR3 consists of 15 residues. V shed 0 bases, J shed 8 bases, and the junction held 1 base outside the gene matches. CDR3 nucleotides: TGCGCCAGCAGCCAAGATACTAGCGGGGGGGATGAGCAGTTCTTC. Encoded protein: CASSQDTSGGDEQFF.

The chain joins TRBV5-1 to TRBJ2-5, with D perhaps matching TRBD2 (6 bases). This CDR3 spans 17 amino acids. The V and J ends lost 0 bases and 5 bases respectively, with 20 bases between them. Germline V gene lookup returns CDR1 SGHRS and CDR2 YFSETQ. The CDR3 DNA sequence: TGCGCCAGCAGCTTGGCCCCGGGTACCCCGGAGGGGGAGACCCAGTACTTC. Translation gives CASSLAPGTPEGETQYF.

The chain links TRBV7-6 to TRBJ1-3; D remains unclear. This CDR3 is built from 16 residues. V lost 2 bases, J lost 0 bases, and 11 bases lay in between. Germline V gene data show CDR1 as SGHVS and CDR2 as FNYEAQ. The CDR3 sequence: CASSLSRQSSGNTIYF. The CDR3 nucleotides are TGTGCCAGCAGCTTATCTAGGCAGAGCTCTGGAAACACCATATATTTT.

This chain uses TRBV9 with TRBJ2-1; D unresolved. CDR3 size: 13 residues. V shed 3 bases and J shed 10 bases, with 14 bases lying between them. CDR1 and CDR2 (germline): SGDLS, YYNGEE. This CDR3 is CASSAIEVGEQFF. CDR3 DNA: TGTGCCAGCAGCGCGATAGAGGTTGGGGAGCAGTTCTTC.

This clone is a singleton in its sample. This rearrangement joins TRBV5-6 to TRBJ1-5; TRBD1 matches 11 bases. The CDR3 sequence is 14 residues long. With V trimmed by 3 bases and J by 5 bases, 1 base remained unmatched. The germline gives CDR1 SGHDT, CDR2 YYEEEE. The CDR3 is CASSWGQGDQPQHF. In nucleotides, the CDR3 is TGTGCCAGCAGCTGGGGACAGGGGGATCAGCCCCAGCATTTT.

V gene TRBV9 combines with J gene TRBJ2-3, with 8 positions matching TRBD1. The CDR3 consists of 15 residues. V was clipped by 2 bases and J by 4 bases; unmatched bases: 6. Germline V gives CDR1 SGDLS, CDR2 YYNGEE. CDR3 amino acids: CASSVRTGLADTQYF. In nucleotides, the CDR3 is TGTGCCAGCAGCGTGCGGACAGGGCTGGCAGATACGCAGTATTTT.

V gene TRBV7-9 combines with J gene TRBJ2-5; weak D call: TRBD2 (6 bases). The germline V and J ends were trimmed by 4 bases and 4 bases, with 22 bases remaining between them. CDR3 length: 17 residues. Germline values: CDR1 SEHNR, CDR2 FQNEAQ (reference sequence). The CDR3 sequence: CASSSTLEGPRGETQYF. In DNA, the CDR3 is TGTGCCAGCAGCTCTACGTTGGAGGGCCCCCGGGGAGAGACCCAGTACTTC.

The rearrangement uses TRBV7-9 and TRBJ1-1; tentatively, D is TRBD1 (6 bases). Germline V gene sequence: CDR1 SEHNR, CDR2 FQNEAQ (reference sequence). The V end lost 1 base, the J end lost 3 bases, and 15 bases lay between the germline ends. CDR3 length: 16 residues. CDR3 DNA sequence: TGTGCCAGCAGCTTAGGGCTACAGGGACGGGACACTGAAGCTTTCTTT. Translating gives CASSLGLQGRDTEAFF. The variable domain in full, with the rest retrieved from reference TRBV7-9 and TRBJ1-1, is DTGVSQNPRHKITKRGQNVTFRCDPISEHNRLYWYRQTLGQGPEFLTYFQNEAQLEKSRLLSDRFSAERPKGSFSTLEIQRTEQGDSAMYLCASSLGLQGRDTEAFFGQGTRLTVV.

This clone came up a few times. The chain carries TRBV19 and TRBJ1-2, with TRBD1 as a possible D gene (5 bases). V was pared by 6 bases and J by 1 base, with 12 bases between. The CDR3 spans 14 residues. CDR1 LNHDA and CDR2 SQIVND come from the germline V gene (reference sequence). CDR3 nucleotides: TGTGCCAGTAGCCGTGGGGGGGGTAACTATGGCTACACCTTC. Its protein product is CASSRGGGNYGYTF.

The chain carries TRBV5-1 and TRBJ2-5, with TRBD2 matching 11 bases. In germline, CDR1 is SGHRS, CDR2 YFSETQ. There are 14 residues in the CDR3. With V trimmed by 7 bases and J by 6 bases, 8 bases remained unmatched. The CDR3 bases are TGCGCCAGCGCCGGGACTAGCGGTCTCCAGACCCAGTACTTC. This sequence encodes CASAGTSGLQTQYF.

J is TRBJ2-3 and V is TRBV13; 7 bases fit TRBD1. J was trimmed by 0 bases and V by 1 base; bases with no gene match: 1. The CDR3 totals 15 residues. Looked up from germline, CDR1 is PRHDT and CDR2 is FYEKMQ (reference sequence). For the CDR3, the DNA is TGTGCCAGCAGCTTAGAGGGGGCAAGCACAGATACGCAGTATTTT. Its protein product is CASSLEGASTDTQYF.

The chain couples TRBV6-1 to TRBJ2-3; TRBD1 matches at 7 bases. The CDR3 is 15 residues long. From germline, CDR1 is MNHNS and CDR2 SASEGT. Germline trimming cut 1 base from V and 2 bases from J; bases unmatched to any gene: 3. The CDR3 loop is CASSEGQGDTDTQYF. CDR3 coding DNA: TGTGCCAGCAGTGAAGGACAGGGAGACACAGATACGCAGTATTTT.